This TCR beta chain was identified in a study of tumor-infiltrating lymphocytes in oesophageal squamous cell carcinoma. CDR1 and CDR2 (germline): MGHRA, YSYEKL. The V and J ends lost 4 bases and 1 base respectively, with 13 bases between them. The CDR3 totals 15 residues. TCRdb passed the PCR reads through MiXCR, listing each CDR3 protein once. Of 15,000 to 20,000 distinct CDR3 sequences in the sample, 35% to 45% were seen once. This clonotype appeared many times. The sequence derives from a female donor with esophageal squamous cell carcinoma. V is TRBV4-1 and J is TRBJ1-1; D not resolved. Material: normal esophageal tissue next to the tumor. The CDR3 sequence is CASSPRPTQNTEAFF. The CDR3, as DNA: TGCGCCAGCAGCCCTAGACCGACTCAGAACACTGAAGCTTTCTTT.